A single sample gave rise to the 21 T cell receptor beta chains below, sequenced in a study of read filtering for tumor transcriptome and immune sequencing. Molecular barcoded adaptors covering alpha/delta and beta/gamma chains were used on around 370 ng RNA. TCRdb processed the reads anew with MiXCR; each CDR3 protein has one entry. The table lists approximately 40,000 distinct CDR3 sequences, roughly 13% of them singletons, with 25% to 30% in the top ten. The sequenced sample consisted of a population of CD138-negative cells sorted from bone marrow. Source of these receptors: a donor at least 40 years old with multiple myeloma.

A note on this clonotype: The junction and the germline gene differ at one end; a read error may be behind it. The chain recombines TRBV29-1 with TRBJ2-2, with 7 bases lining up with TRBD2. Germline loops: CDR1 SQVTM, CDR2 ANQGSEA. The length of the CDR3 is 14 residues. CDR3 protein: CSVVSGQDTGELFF. In nucleotides, the CDR3 is TGCAGCGTTGTTAGCGGGCAGGACACCGGGGAGCTGTTCTTT.

About this clonotype itself: A clone one base away is much larger, so this may be a read error. Here the CDR3 DNA reads TGTGCCAGCAGCATAGGGACCCTTATTCGAGAGACCCAGTACTTC. Its translation: CASSIGTLIRETQYF. The rearrangement joins TRBV7-9 to TRBJ2-5; D is tentatively TRBD1 or TRBD2 (5 bases each). Germline-derived CDR1 and CDR2 are SEHNR and FQNEAQ (reference sequence). V lost 5 bases and J lost 4, with 17 bases in between. The CDR3 loop spans 15 amino acids.

This clonotype was detected many times. The CDR3 DNA sequence: TGTGCCAGCAGTTCACAGGGGTATAGCAATCAGCCCCAGCATTTT. This sequence encodes CASSSQGYSNQPQHF. V usage is TRBV27 and J usage is TRBJ1-5; 7 bases are shared with TRBD1. This CDR3 has 15 residues. Per the germline V gene, CDR1 is MNHEY and CDR2 is SMNVEV (reference sequence). Unmatched junction bases numbered 3, after V lost 4 bases and J lost 0 bases.

This clonotype was counted ten times or more. The chain couples TRBV18 to TRBJ2-3; 8 nucleotides align to TRBD2. The trim removed 2 bases at V and 0 bases at J, leaving 7 bases unmatched. CDR1 and CDR2 (germline): KGHSH, LQKENI. The CDR3 is made up of 17 amino acids. The CDR3 DNA is TGTGCCAGCTCACCATCACAGTCTAGCGGGAGCACAGATACGCAGTATTTT. Protein sequence: CASSPSQSSGSTDTQYF.

This clonotype was picked up many times. The chain recombines TRBV10-3 with TRBJ2-5; 8 nucleotides agree with TRBD2. The germline V gene encodes CDR1 ENHRY and CDR2 SYGVKD. The CDR3 has 14 residues. The ends lost 2 bases at V and 4 bases at J; junction bases unmatched: 3. For the CDR3, the DNA is TGTGCCATCAGTGAGCGGGAGGGCCCAGAGACCCAGTACTTC. Translated, it gives CAISEREGPETQYF.

This clonotype came up many times. The rearrangement links TRBV7-2 to TRBJ2-3; 11 nucleotides line up with TRBD2. Losses at the gene ends were 5 bases for V and 0 bases for J; bases not matched to a gene: 1. CDR3 length equals 15 residues. CDR1 is SGHTA and CDR2 is FQGNSA in the germline V gene. This chain's CDR3 is CASSRLAGSTDTQYF. The CDR3 DNA reads TGTGCCAGCAGCAGACTAGCGGGAAGCACAGATACGCAGTATTTT.

This clonotype was observed at least ten times. V gene TRBV3-1 combines with J gene TRBJ2-1; unclear D gene. CDR1 and CDR2 from the germline V gene are LGHDT and YNNKEL (reference sequence). Trimming cost V 2 bases and J 7 bases, with 12 bases left between them. The CDR3 consists of 14 residues. For the CDR3, the DNA is TGTGCCAGCAGCCAATACATGGTGAAGAATGAGCAGTTCTTC. It is translated as CASSQYMVKNEQFF.

The chain joins TRBV12-3 or TRBV12-4 to TRBJ2-1, with a tentative D call TRBD1 (6 bases). Trimming pared 5 bases from V and 0 bases from J, leaving 14 bases between. CDR3 length: 16 amino acids. DNA for the CDR3: TGTGCCAGCAGTCCCCAGGGGACGAGCTCCTACAATGAGCAGTTCTTC. As protein: CASSPQGTSSYNEQFF.

This clonotype was recorded many times. This sequence joins TRBV7-2 and TRBJ1-1; 11 bases align to TRBD1. V lost 5 bases, J lost 3 bases, and 5 bases stayed unmatched. From germline, CDR1 is SGHTA and CDR2 FQGNSA. The CDR3 is 15 residues long. CDR3 loop: CASSVWGQGDTEAFF. Written as DNA, the CDR3 is TGTGCCAGCAGCGTCTGGGGACAGGGGGACACTGAAGCTTTCTTT.

This clonotype was seen ten or more times. The chain combines TRBV28 with TRBJ2-1; D not resolved. Per the germline V gene, CDR1 is MDHEN and CDR2 is SYDVKM. Between the trimmed V and J ends, which lost 6 bases and 1 base, there was a span of 7 bases. The CDR3 contains 13 residues. CDR3: CASRHGSYNEQFF. In nucleotides, the CDR3 is TGTGCCAGCAGACACGGATCCTACAATGAGCAGTTCTTC. The complete variable domain, with remaining parts taken from reference TRBV28 and TRBJ2-1, reads DVKVTQSSRYLVKRTGEKVFLECVQDMDHENMFWYRQDPGLGLRLIYFSYDVKMKEKGDIPEGYSVSREKKERFSLILESASTNQTSMYLCASRHGSYNEQFFGPGTRLTVL.

As regards this clonotype: It may be a read error: a sequence one base away is much more abundant. The V and J genes are TRBV20-1 and TRBJ2-5; D call uncertain. Germline V gene data show CDR1 as DFQATT and CDR2 as SNEGSKA (reference sequence). This CDR3 is 15 amino acids long. V was trimmed by 3 bases and J by 5 bases, leaving 19 bases between them. The CDR3 DNA follows: TGCAGTGCTAGGTCCGGTCGGAGCGCGAGGGAGACCCAGTACTTC. It translates to CSARSGRSARETQYF.

As for this clonotype: A far bigger clonotype differs at one base, so this is likely a read error. The genes are TRBV10-3 and TRBJ2-4, with D uncertain. The J call may not be correct, given that the DNA end is closer to TRBJ2-7. Germline CDR1 ENHRY, CDR2 SYGVKD. The CDR3 is 12 amino acids. For the CDR3, the DNA is TGTGCCATCAGTGCCAGGAACTGCGAGCAGTACTTC. Translation: CAISARNCEQYF.

At least ten counts were recorded for this clonotype. The chain uses TRBV6-1 and TRBJ2-7; tentatively, D is TRBD2 (5 bases). Germline V gene lookup returns CDR1 MNHNS and CDR2 SASEGT. CDR3 length: 14 amino acids. V dropped 6 bases and J dropped 0 bases, with 12 bases sitting between them. CDR3 region: CASRKGGLSYEQYF. CDR3 DNA: TGTGCCAGCAGAAAAGGCGGGCTCTCCTACGAGCAGTACTTC.

A note on this clonotype: A much larger clone sits a single nucleotide away, making a read error possible. The rearrangement links TRBV28 to TRBJ2-3; D remains unclear. Germline CDR1 and CDR2: MDHEN and SYDVKM. This CDR3 spans 18 amino acids. For the CDR3, the DNA is TGTGCCAGCAGTTTAAAGGATCAGGTTAGAGAATTCACAGATGCGCAGTATTTT. Amino acids: CASSLKDQVREFTDAQYF.

This clonotype was found many times. The J gene is TRBJ2-7, the V gene TRBV28; D possibly matches TRBD1 or TRBD2 (5 bases each). This CDR3 is built from 14 residues. V gave up 6 bases and J gave up 4 bases, with 16 bases separating them. From germline, CDR1 is MDHEN and CDR2 SYDVKM. CDR3 region: CASSPRDVAYEQYF. CDR3 coding DNA: TGTGCCAGCAGCCCTCGGGACGTCGCATACGAGCAGTACTTC. Full variable domain (missing parts from reference TRBV28 and TRBJ2-7): DVKVTQSSRYLVKRTGEKVFLECVQDMDHENMFWYRQDPGLGLRLIYFSYDVKMKEKGDIPEGYSVSREKKERFSLILESASTNQTSMYLCASSPRDVAYEQYFGPGTRLTVT.

This clonotype was recorded at least ten times. V and J are TRBV7-9 and TRBJ2-4; D not resolved. Trimming shortened V by 7 bases and J by 0 bases, and 10 bases separated the two germline ends. Germline V gene data show CDR1 as SEHNR and CDR2 as FQNEAQ (reference sequence). This CDR3 comprises 14 residues. CDR3 amino acids: CASTQLEAKNIQYF. For the CDR3, the DNA is TGTGCCAGCACCCAATTGGAAGCCAAAAACATTCAGTACTTC.

In the case of this clonotype: Since no conserved phenylalanine or tryptophan closes the CDR3, a read error is the likely cause. It is unclear where the CDR3 begins or ends on the DNA, so no DNA is shown, and the CDR3 is as TCRdb lists it. The rearrangement links TRBV10-2 to TRBJ2-1; no DNA check was done on the table's D call, TRBD2. Germline loops: CDR1 WSHSY, CDR2 SAAADI. The length of the CDR3 is 13 amino acids, counting both ends. The CDR3 loop is CASSLAGGNEQVS.

This clonotype has ten or more counts. The DNA of the CDR3 is TGCAGTGCTAGAGATCCCCCTCCGGGGCCCACAGATACGCAGTATTTT. Its translation is CSARDPPPGPTDTQYF. The chain is built from TRBV20-1 and TRBJ2-3; D possibly matches TRBD1 or TRBD2 (5 bases each). Germline loops: CDR1 DFQATT, CDR2 SNEGSKA (reference sequence). The CDR3 extends over 16 amino acids. Trimming pared 0 bases from V and 2 bases from J, leaving 15 bases between.

This clonotype was recorded at least ten times. This chain joins TRBV28 and TRBJ1-5; D might be TRBD1 (5 bases). V lost 3 bases and J lost 0, with 12 bases in between. This CDR3 has 16 residues. Germline loops: CDR1 MDHEN, CDR2 SYDVKM. The CDR3: CASSFRGGFSNQPQHF. DNA of the CDR3: TGTGCCAGCAGTTTCCGGGGGGGGTTTAGCAATCAGCCCCAGCATTTT.

There are many counts of this clonotype. This chain links TRBV29-1 with TRBJ2-7; D gene ambiguous. The CDR3 is made up of 13 amino acids. V lost 5 bases, J lost 2 bases, and 13 bases lay in between. CDR1 and CDR2 (germline): SQVTM, ANQGSEA. This CDR3 reads CSVRALTTYEQYF. In DNA form, the CDR3 reads TGCAGCGTTCGGGCGCTAACAACCTACGAGCAGTACTTC.

In its sample, this clonotype is medium-sized. The gene calls are TRBV29-1 and TRBJ2-7; a possible D gene is TRBD2 (6 bases). The CDR3 totals 11 residues. The germline V gene encodes CDR1 SQVTM and CDR2 ANQGSEA. Trimming stripped 7 bases from V and 4 bases from J, with 11 bases between. CDR3 nucleotide sequence: TGCAGCGCTTTTGGGGGGTACGAGCAGTACTTC. Protein product: CSAFGGYEQYF.